One sample yielded the 17 T cell receptor beta chains listed below, sequenced in a study of cytomegalovirus exposure and HLA in healthy donors. Primers for the PCR totalled 60 Vbeta and 13 Jbeta. Produced via immunoSEQ multiplex PCR; TCRdb's table is partial and in-frame only. Here the sample spans approximately 79,000 clones, about 79% being singletons. The sequencing sample was made of PBMCs. Source of these receptors: a male donor in good health and CMV-seropositive.

The chain uses TRBV9 and TRBJ2-1, with D maybe TRBD2 (5 bases). The germline V and J ends were trimmed by 0 bases and 6 bases, with 7 bases remaining between them. The CDR3 totals 13 residues. Germline V gives CDR1 SGDLS, CDR2 YYNGEE. The CDR3 loop reads CASSVVGSNEQFF. The CDR3 DNA follows: TGTGCCAGCAGCGTAGTTGGGAGCAATGAGCAGTTCTTC.

This rearrangement joins TRBV4-3 to TRBJ2-5; TRBD1 is a possible D gene (6 bases). There are 14 residues in the CDR3. V gave up 4 bases and J gave up 2 bases, with 11 bases separating them. Germline V gives CDR1 LGHNA, CDR2 YSLEER. The CDR3 DNA reads TGCGCCAGCAGCCCCGGGACACCACAAGAGACCCAGTACTTC. Protein product: CASSPGTPQETQYF.

J is TRBJ1-4 and V is TRBV18; 10 nucleotides line up with TRBD1. V lost 2 bases to trimming and J lost 13 bases; unmatched junction nucleotides: 10. Germline V CDR1 and CDR2: KGHSH, LQKENI. There are 15 residues in the CDR3. This CDR3 is CASSPGGTGEVGLFF. DNA of the CDR3: TGTGCCAGCTCACCAGGAGGGACAGGGGAAGTTGGACTGTTTTTT.

Concerning this clone: Germline and junction disagree at one end, which may indicate a read error. This chain joins TRBV7-7 and TRBJ2-7, with D maybe TRBD2 (6 bases). CDR3 length: 14 amino acids. The germline gives CDR1 SSHAT, CDR2 FNYEAQ (reference sequence). For the CDR3, the DNA is TGTGCTAGCAGCCCCGGGACTCCTTCCTACGAGCAGTACTTC. Amino acids: CASSPGTPSYEQYF.

J is TRBJ2-2 and V is TRBV7-3; D possibly corresponds to TRBD2 (6 bases). The V gene lost 5 bases and the J gene lost 6 bases, with 7 bases spanning the gap. The CDR3 length is 12 residues. Germline CDR1 SGHTA, CDR2 FQGTGA. CDR3 in amino acids: CASSPGAGELFF. The CDR3 DNA reads as TGTGCCAGCAGCCCGGGGGCCGGGGAGCTGTTTTTT.

The chain couples TRBV18 to TRBJ1-2, with D possibly being TRBD1 (5 bases). The V end lost 5 bases, the J end lost 10 bases, and 23 bases lay between the germline ends. This CDR3 is 15 amino acids long. Germline V lookup: CDR1 KGHSH, CDR2 LQKENI. The CDR3 nucleotides are TGTGCCAGCTCAGGGGGTTCGACGGAGGGAAGCGTCTACACCTTC. Amino acid sequence: CASSGGSTEGSVYTF.

This clone was counted a single time. The chain combines TRBV27 with TRBJ1-2; D is unresolved. The CDR3 covers 15 residues. Germline V gives CDR1 MNHEY, CDR2 SMNVEV (reference sequence). The ends were cut back, 6 bases at V and 4 bases at J, with 18 bases in the middle. Here the CDR3 reads CASSQVVPTIYGYTF. CDR3 bases: TGTGCCAGCAGCCAGGTCGTTCCTACCATCTATGGCTACACCTTC.

The J gene is TRBJ1-6, the V gene TRBV2; D is uncertain. Trimming removed 8 bases from V and 4 bases from J, with 9 bases in between. In germline, CDR1 is SNHLY, CDR2 FYNNEI. There are 13 residues in the CDR3. As DNA, the CDR3 is TGTGCCAGCTATGGAGGGTATAATTCACCCCTCCACTTT. It yields the protein CASYGGYNSPLHF.

This clone was detected only once. This sequence joins TRBV7-8 and TRBJ2-4; possible D gene TRBD1, 6 bases. CDR3 length equals 12 residues. Trimming removed 6 bases from V and 5 bases from J, with 8 bases in between. Germline V gene data show CDR1 as SGHVS and CDR2 as FQNEAQ. CDR3 protein: CASRGAENIQYF. CDR3 sequence (DNA): TGTGCCAGCAGGGGGGCCGAAAACATTCAGTACTTC.

This sequence joins TRBV6-5 and TRBJ2-2, with 10 bases lining up with TRBD2. V was pared by 2 bases and J by 5 bases, with 5 bases of the junction left unmatched. Germline lookup yields CDR1 MNHEY and CDR2 SVGAGI. This CDR3 is 16 amino acids long. CDR3 amino acids: CASSYRAGGRTGELFF. CDR3 DNA: TGTGCCAGCAGTTACAGAGCGGGAGGGCGGACCGGGGAGCTGTTTTTT.

The chain links TRBV4-2 to TRBJ2-6; a weak D match, TRBD2 (5 bases). V lost 6 bases and J lost 4, with 22 bases in between. CDR1 LGHNA and CDR2 YNFKEQ come from the germline V gene. This CDR3 region has 18 residues. CDR3 residues: CASRPREGDSSGANVLTF. CDR3 nucleotides: TGTGCCAGCAGACCAAGAGAGGGAGATAGTTCAGGGGCCAACGTCCTGACTTTC.

The chain has TRBV4-1 and TRBJ1-4, with a tentative D call TRBD1 (6 bases). Germline values: CDR1 MGHRA, CDR2 YSYEKL. Trimming removed 2 bases from V and 8 bases from J, with 9 bases in between. The CDR3 is 13 residues long. This chain's CDR3 is CASSQRTEEKLFF. The CDR3 nucleotides are TGCGCCAGCAGCCAAAGGACAGAAGAAAAACTGTTTTTT.

The chain has TRBV4-3 and TRBJ1-2; 7 positions agree with TRBD1. The V and J ends lost 5 bases and 1 base, in that order; junction bases with no gene match: 7. Looked up from germline, CDR1 is LGHNA and CDR2 is YSLEER. The CDR3 is 15 residues long. CDR3 protein: CASSGPGQSNYGYTF. CDR3 bases: TGCGCCAGCAGCGGACCGGGACAGAGTAACTATGGCTACACCTTC.

The J gene is TRBJ1-4, the V gene TRBV28; D is unclear. V shed 6 bases and J shed 1 base, with 15 bases lying between them. The germline gives CDR1 MDHEN, CDR2 SYDVKM. The CDR3 loop spans 16 amino acids. CDR3 coding DNA: TGTGCCAGCAGACCATCCGGGAGGGTAACTAATGAAAAACTGTTTTTT. Protein product: CASRPSGRVTNEKLFF.

This clone was seen a single time. This chain uses TRBV7-9 with TRBJ1-1; D is undetermined. The V end was cut by 0 bases, the J end by 4 bases, with 9 bases between. The CDR3 covers 14 residues. Looked up from germline, CDR1 is SEHNR and CDR2 is FQNEAQ (reference sequence). CDR3 bases: TGTGCCAGCAGCTTAGCAACAGCTCCCACTGAAGCTTTCTTT. It encodes CASSLATAPTEAFF. The whole variable domain, remainder taken from reference TRBV7-9 and TRBJ1-1, is DTGVSQNPRHKITKRGQNVTFRCDPISEHNRLYWYRQTLGQGPEFLTYFQNEAQLEKSRLLSDRFSAERPKGSFSTLEIQRTEQGDSAMYLCASSLATAPTEAFFGQGTRLTVV.

The rearrangement joins TRBV28 to TRBJ1-5; TRBD1 aligns across 7 bases. With 6 bases clipped from V and 7 bases from J, the junction kept 3 bases outside the gene matches. From germline, CDR1 is MDHEN and CDR2 SYDVKM. This CDR3 is 12 amino acids long. The CDR3, as DNA: TGTGCCAGCAGGGGACAGTCACAGCCCCAGCATTTT. Translation gives CASRGQSQPQHF.

The chain has TRBV7-6 and TRBJ2-7, with 8 bases identical to TRBD1. The V gene end was trimmed by 6 bases and the J gene end by 2 bases; junction bases not matched to a gene: 6. This CDR3 has 14 residues. Germline-derived CDR1 and CDR2 are SGHVS and FNYEAQ. The CDR3 region has the DNA TGTGCCAGCAGTCCGGGACAGGCGGCCTACGAGCAGTACTTC. Translating gives CASSPGQAAYEQYF.